This is a list of T cell receptor beta chains from one sample in a study of blood T cell repertoires in COVID-19. The protocol was immunoSEQ multiplex PCR, while the TCRdb copy is restricted to in-frame clones and leaves out a portion. The top ten clones hold over 4% of a sample with hundreds of thousands of clones, about four fifths of them seen once. Sequenced sample: PBMCs or T cells enriched from blood (not recorded which). Source of these receptors: a man between 35 and 55 years old who had been exposed to COVID-19. CDR3s include the opening cysteine and the closing phenylalanine or tryptophan. The D gene is left open where the match is weak. Only some rows state a clone size, as once, few, many or a class for expanded clones.

d_gene | j_gene | abundance | len | v_gene | CDR3aa | CDR3nt
- | TRBJ1-2 | many | 13 | TRBV30 | CAWGGRTVNGYTF | TGTGCCTGGGGGGGACGGACAGTCAATGGCTACACCTTC
TRBD2 | TRBJ2-3 | - | 16 | TRBV7-9 | CASSPIGLEGVDTQYF | TGTGCCAGCAGCCCAATTGGACTAGAGGGAGTGGATACGCAGTATTTT
- | TRBJ2-1 | few | 18 | TRBV7-3 | CASSLLNGVGARANEQFF | TGTGCCAGCAGCTTACTTAATGGAGTGGGAGCTAGGGCCAATGAGCAGTTCTTC
- | TRBJ1-1 | - | 18 | TRBV18 | CASSPSKGVTSMNTEAFF | TGTGCCAGCTCACCTAGCAAAGGGGTGACGAGTATGAACACTGAAGCTTTCTTT
- | TRBJ1-1 | - | 13 | TRBV30 | CAWSRGVDTEAFF | TGTGCCTGGAGCAGGGGCGTGGACACTGAAGCTTTCTTT
- | TRBJ2-7 | - | 13 | TRBV5-6 | CASSSTTSYEQYF | TGTGCCAGCAGCTCGACTACCTCCTACGAGCAGTACTTC
- | TRBJ1-1 | - | 15 | TRBV5-1 | CASSFGHEGYTEAFF | TGCGCCAGCAGCTTCGGGCACGAGGGATACACTGAAGCTTTCTTT
TRBD1 | TRBJ1-1 | - | 13 | TRBV11-3 | CASSLDGQGLAFF | TGTGCCAGCAGCTTAGACGGACAGGGTTTAGCTTTCTTT
- | TRBJ2-1 | once | 14 | TRBV4-2 | CASSQLGLFNEQFF | TGTGCCAGCAGCCAATTGGGACTCTTCAATGAGCAGTTCTTC
TRBD1 | TRBJ1-2 | - | 14 | TRBV3-1/TRBV3-2 | CASSQDWDSRGYTF | TGTGCCAGCAGCCAAGACTGGGACAGTCGCGGCTACACCTTC
TRBD2 | TRBJ2-1 | - | 15 | TRBV9 | CASSVGLAGGNEQFF | TGTGCCAGCAGCGTAGGACTAGCGGGAGGCAATGAGCAGTTCTTC
- | TRBJ1-4 | - | 14 | TRBV7-9 | CASRVGQGREKLFF | TGTGCCAGCAGGGTAGGCCAGGGAAGAGAAAAACTGTTTTTT
TRBD1 | TRBJ1-1 | few | 16 | TRBV7-9 | CASSPDRVSGRTEAFF | TGTGCCAGCAGCCCCGACAGGGTTAGTGGTAGGACTGAAGCTTTCTTT
- | TRBJ2-3 | - | 15 | TRBV27 | CASSLFSFVGDTQYF | TGTGCCAGCAGTTTATTTTCCTTCGTCGGAGATACGCAGTATTTT
- | TRBJ2-7 | - | 15 | TRBV11-3 | CASSLGSGRLHEQYF | TGTGCCAGCAGCTTAGGGAGCGGGCGCCTCCACGAGCAGTACTTC
TRBD1 | TRBJ1-5 | - | 14 | TRBV6-5 | CASSDRDSNQPQHF | TGTGCCAGCAGCGACAGGGATAGCAATCAGCCCCAGCATTTT
TRBD1 | TRBJ2-5 | - | 14 | TRBV7-6 | CASSSRQGQETQYF | TGTGCCAGCAGCTCACGACAGGGACAAGAGACCCAGTACTTC
- | TRBJ2-7 | - | 13 | TRBV5-8 | CASSPEDSYEQYF | TGTGCCAGCAGTCCCGAAGACAGCTACGAGCAGTACTTC
- | TRBJ1-4 | once | 14 | TRBV7-9 | CASSLRSGSEKLFF | TGTGCCAGCAGCTTAAGGTCTGGGAGCGAAAAACTGTTTTTT
TRBD1 | TRBJ2-7 | - | 15 | TRBV3-1/TRBV3-2 | CASSSTGYSSYEQYF | TGTGCCAGCAGCTCGACAGGGTACAGCTCCTACGAGCAGTACTTC
TRBD2 | TRBJ2-3 | - | 16 | TRBV19 | CASSGWTSATRDTQYF | TGTGCCAGTAGTGGGTGGACTAGCGCCACGAGAGATACGCAGTATTTT
- | TRBJ1-3 | - | 13 | TRBV27 | CASSPRAGNTIYF | TGTGCCAGCAGTCCCCGGGCTGGAAACACCATATATTTT
- | TRBJ1-1 | once | 14 | TRBV7-9 | CASSLGIAGTEAFF | TGTGCCAGCAGCCTTGGGATAGCGGGCACTGAAGCTTTCTTT
- | TRBJ2-7 | - | 12 | TRBV27 | CASSLSPGEQYF | TGTGCCAGCAGTTTAAGCCCGGGCGAGCAGTACTTC
- | TRBJ1-3 | - | 14 | TRBV30 | CAWTRGISGNTIYF | TGTGCCTGGACCCGGGGGATATCTGGAAACACCATATATTTT
- | TRBJ2-7 | - | 13 | TRBV10-2 | CASSVAGASEQYF | TGCGCCAGCAGTGTGGCGGGGGCGAGCGAGCAGTACTTC
- | TRBJ2-2 | - | 21 | TRBV15 | CATSRTSLGSGGNRDTGELFF | TGTGCCACCAGCAGAACCTCGCTGGGGAGCGGCGGGAATCGGGACACCGGGGAGCTGTTTTTT
- | TRBJ2-7 | - | 12 | TRBV18 | CASSTETYEQYF | TGTGCCAGCTCAACAGAAACCTACGAGCAGTACTTC